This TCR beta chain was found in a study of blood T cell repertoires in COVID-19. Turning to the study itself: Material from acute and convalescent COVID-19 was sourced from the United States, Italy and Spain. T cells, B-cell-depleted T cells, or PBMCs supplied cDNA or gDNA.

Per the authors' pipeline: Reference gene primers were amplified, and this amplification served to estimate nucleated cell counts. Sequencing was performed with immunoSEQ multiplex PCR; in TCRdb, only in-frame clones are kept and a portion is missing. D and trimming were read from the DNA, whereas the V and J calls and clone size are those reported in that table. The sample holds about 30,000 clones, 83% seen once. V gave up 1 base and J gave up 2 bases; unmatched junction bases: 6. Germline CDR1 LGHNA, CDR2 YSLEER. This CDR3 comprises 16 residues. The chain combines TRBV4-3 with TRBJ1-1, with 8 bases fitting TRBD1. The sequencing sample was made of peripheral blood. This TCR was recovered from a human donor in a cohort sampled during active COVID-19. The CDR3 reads CASSQGYGQGNTEAFF. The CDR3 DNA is TGCGCCAGCAGCCAAGGCTACGGACAGGGAAACACTGAAGCTTTCTTT.